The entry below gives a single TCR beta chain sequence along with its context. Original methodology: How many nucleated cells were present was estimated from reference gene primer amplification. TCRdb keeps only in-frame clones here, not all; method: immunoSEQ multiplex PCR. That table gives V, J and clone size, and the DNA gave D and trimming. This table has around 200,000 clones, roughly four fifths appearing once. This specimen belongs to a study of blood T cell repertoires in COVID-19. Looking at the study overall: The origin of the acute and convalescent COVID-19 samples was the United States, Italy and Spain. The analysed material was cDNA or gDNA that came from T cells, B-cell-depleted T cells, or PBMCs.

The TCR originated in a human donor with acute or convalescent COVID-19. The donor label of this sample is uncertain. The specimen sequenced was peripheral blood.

CDR3 nucleotides: TGTGCCAGCAGCCCCCAGCGGGAAAGCACAGATACGCAGTATTTT. Protein sequence: CASSPQRESTDTQYF. The gene calls are TRBV5-4 and TRBJ2-3; 7 bases are shared with TRBD2. V gave up 4 bases and J gave up 0 bases; unmatched junction bases: 5. The CDR3 spans 15 residues. Germline CDR1 is SGHNT and CDR2 is YYREEE (reference sequence).